This T cell receptor beta chain was obtained from a study of T-cell memory formation after mild COVID-19 listed by TCRdb under 2021. As for the study more broadly: TCR sequence clusters from the two donors were found to be largely donor specific. T-cell clones expanding and contracting after mild COVID-19 in two donors were tracked by longitudinal TCRalpha and TCRbeta repertoire sequencing. The cohort was made up of two young adult volunteers, one female and one male, who were previously healthy.

According to the germline V gene, CDR1 reads LGHNA and CDR2 reads YNFKEQ. The cysteine opens and the phenylalanine closes a CDR3 of 13 amino acids. Only the CDR3 part of the read is kept: 39 bases, read in frame from the first base. The junction carries 11 bases between V and J, which are trimmed by 6 bases and 3 bases respectively. Sequencing took place on an Illumina NovaSeq 6000. TCRalpha and TCRbeta cDNA libraries were built by 5'RACE with constant-segment primers, adding sample barcodes and unique molecular identifiers. RNA was extracted from every sample with Trizol reagent. Libraries were amplified in two PCR steps, with a second sample barcode and Illumina TruSeq adapters added in the second step. Sequencing of libraries was performed on an Illumina NovaSeq with 2 x 150 bp paired-end reads. In the original analysis: The reads were demultiplexed and collapsed into UMI-guided consensus sequences using migec v1.2.7. Using mixcr v2.1.11, the UMI consensuses were aligned to TRA and TRB V and J templates and assembled into clonotypes. Clonotypes were classified as expanded or contracted when called significant by both edgeR and NoisET, with noise models trained on biological replicates. For edgeR calls, a false discovery rate-adjusted p below 0.01 and a log2 fold-change threshold of 1 were applied. As an exploratory analysis of dynamics, max-normalized trajectories of the 1000 most abundant clonotypes were examined by PCA with hierarchical clustering. Separately sequenced CD4+ and CD8+ repertoires were used to assign a CD4 or CD8 phenotype to each responding clone. Clones were called with MiXCR by TCRdb after fastp trimmed the public reads at Q25, and only in-frame beta chains were retained. Identical CDR3 proteins give one entry, which carries the most common genes and DNA. In this record, the V and J calls reflect TCRdb's handling and not the investigators' own analysis. The sample contains some 130,000 distinct CDR3 sequences, almost 25% of them found a single time. Of the sample, around 22% is held by the ten largest clones.

General findings and caveats noted by the study authors: From day 15 to 85, contracting clones showed balanced CD4/CD8 phenotypes, whereas a second wave of clones that expanded from day 15 to 37 leaned towards CD4+. Some responding clones were detected in pre-infection memory, suggesting pre-existing cross-reactive memory T cells joined the SARS-CoV-2 response. Contracting CD4+ clones appeared mostly in the CM and EM memory subsets, whereas CD8+ clones were enriched in EMRA. SARS-CoV-2 specificity of the second-wave clones peaking on day 37 was not confirmed. Only two mild cases were covered in the study, and larger cohorts including severe cases with pre-infection samples were considered necessary.

The table lists this clonotype with a few counts. Its antigen is unknown. No per-base quality is available; no much larger clone lies one base away. PBMCs were isolated by Ficoll-Paque density gradient centrifugation. This receptor chain uses TRBV4-2 and TRBJ1-1, with the D gene too uncertain to name. The sequenced sample was PBMCs or a T cell subset sorted from them (not recorded which). This clonotype was obtained from an adult woman who had mild COVID-19 (a few samples of this study predate the infection). The sample titles of this study are shuffled in the database, so cell type and time point are left out; the donor was told from shared clones. The CDR3 reads as follows: CASRIREDTEAFF. The DNA is TGTGCCAGCAGAATTAGGGAGGACACTGAAGCTTTCTTT.